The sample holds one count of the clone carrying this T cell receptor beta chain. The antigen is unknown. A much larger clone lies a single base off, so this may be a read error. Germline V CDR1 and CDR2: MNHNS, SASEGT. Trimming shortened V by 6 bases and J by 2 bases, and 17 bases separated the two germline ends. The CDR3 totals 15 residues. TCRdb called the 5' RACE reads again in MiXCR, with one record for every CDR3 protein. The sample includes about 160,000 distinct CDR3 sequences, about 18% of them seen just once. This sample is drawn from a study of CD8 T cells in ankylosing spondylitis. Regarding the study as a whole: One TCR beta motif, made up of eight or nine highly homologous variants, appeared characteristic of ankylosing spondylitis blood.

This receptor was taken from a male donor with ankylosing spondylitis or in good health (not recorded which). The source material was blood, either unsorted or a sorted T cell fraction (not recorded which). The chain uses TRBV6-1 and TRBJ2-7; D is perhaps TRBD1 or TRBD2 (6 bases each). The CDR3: CASSPGADPAYEQYF. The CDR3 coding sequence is TGTGCCAGCAGCCCGGGGGCCGATCCTGCCTACGAGCAGTACTTC.